A selection of T cell receptor beta chains follows, all from one sample in a study of identical twins. A single record per CDR3 protein comes from TCRdb applying MiXCR to the 5' RACE reads. This table has 550,000 to 800,000 distinct CDR3 sequences, under 8.5% appearing once. This same sample was also taken into another study, of yellow fever vaccine responses in identical twins.

The specimen was PBMCs. All receptors derive from a woman younger than 30 in good health. Both conserved end residues are part of each CDR3. Each record gives: V gene, clone size, J gene, D gene, CDR3 protein, CDR3 DNA. A D gene is named only where the DNA matches it firmly. The size entry is marked missing in some rows and otherwise reads once, few, many or a size class.

v_gene: TRBV5-1
abundance: few
j_gene: TRBJ2-2
d_gene: TRBD1
CDR3aa: CASSFGTGRLNTGELFF
CDR3nt: TGCGCCAGCAGCTTCGGGACAGGCCGATTGAACACCGGGGAGCTGTTTTTT

v_gene: TRBV6-2/TRBV6-3
abundance: many
j_gene: TRBJ2-3
d_gene: NA
CDR3aa: CASSYRRGTDTQYF
CDR3nt: TGTGCCAGCAGTTATCGCAGAGGTACAGATACGCAGTATTTT

v_gene: TRBV6-5
abundance: many
j_gene: TRBJ1-4
d_gene: TRBD1
CDR3aa: CASSFQGAGNEKLFF
CDR3nt: TGTGCCAGCAGTTTCCAGGGGGCGGGTAATGAAAAACTGTTTTTT

v_gene: TRBV7-3
abundance: NA
j_gene: TRBJ2-1
d_gene: TRBD2
CDR3aa: CASSSPGQGLAGGQFF
CDR3nt: TGTGCCAGCAGCTCCCCGGGACAGGGCCTAGCGGGAGGGCAGTTCTTC

v_gene: TRBV4-1
abundance: few
j_gene: TRBJ2-5
d_gene: NA
CDR3aa: CASSRPDRQETQYF
CDR3nt: TGCGCCAGCAGCAGACCCGACAGACAAGAGACCCAGTACTTC

v_gene: TRBV6-5
abundance: few
j_gene: TRBJ2-1
d_gene: TRBD2
CDR3aa: CASSFERGTSYNEQFF
CDR3nt: TGTGCCAGCAGTTTTGAGCGGGGAACCTCCTACAATGAGCAGTTCTTC

v_gene: TRBV12-3/TRBV12-4
abundance: many
j_gene: TRBJ2-7
d_gene: NA
CDR3aa: CASSLYYEQYF
CDR3nt: TGTGCCAGCAGTCTATACTACGAGCAGTACTTC

v_gene: TRBV12-3/TRBV12-4
abundance: many
j_gene: TRBJ2-3
d_gene: NA
CDR3aa: CASSQTRVVGTDTQYF
CDR3nt: TGTGCCAGCAGTCAAACGCGGGTCGTTGGCACAGATACGCAGTATTTT

v_gene: TRBV7-9
abundance: many
j_gene: TRBJ2-5
d_gene: NA
CDR3aa: CASSPGTAIQETQYF
CDR3nt: TGTGCCAGCAGCCCAGGGACCGCCATCCAAGAGACCCAGTACTTC

v_gene: TRBV20-1
abundance: many
j_gene: TRBJ2-3
d_gene: TRBD2
CDR3aa: CSASGSGLAYPSTDTQYF
CDR3nt: TGCAGTGCTAGTGGGTCGGGACTAGCGTACCCTAGCACAGATACGCAGTATTTT

v_gene: TRBV27
abundance: NA
j_gene: TRBJ1-2
d_gene: NA
CDR3aa: CASSSGTPRETPNYGYTF
CDR3nt: TGTGCCAGCAGTTCCGGGACCCCCAGGGAGACACCCAACTATGGCTACACCTTC

v_gene: TRBV19
abundance: few
j_gene: TRBJ2-2
d_gene: TRBD2
CDR3aa: CASSHGLASGELFF
CDR3nt: TGTGCCAGTAGCCATGGACTAGCGTCCGGGGAGCTGTTTTTT

v_gene: TRBV15
abundance: NA
j_gene: TRBJ2-5
d_gene: NA
CDR3aa: CATSRANQGLETQYF
CDR3nt: TGTGCCACCAGCAGAGCTAATCAAGGGCTCGAGACCCAGTACTTC

v_gene: TRBV5-1
abundance: NA
j_gene: TRBJ2-5
d_gene: NA
CDR3aa: CASSQGLTYQETQYF
CDR3nt: TGCGCCAGCAGCCAGGGACTTACATACCAAGAGACCCAGTACTTC

v_gene: TRBV6-1
abundance: NA
j_gene: TRBJ2-3
d_gene: TRBD2
CDR3aa: CASSENHWTSGRRTDTQYF
CDR3nt: TGTGCCAGCAGTGAGAACCACTGGACTAGCGGGAGGAGAACAGATACGCAGTATTTT

v_gene: TRBV6-5
abundance: many
j_gene: TRBJ1-3
d_gene: NA
CDR3aa: CASSYGITSSGNTIYF
CDR3nt: TGTGCCAGCAGTTACGGGATTACGAGCTCTGGAAACACCATATATTTT

v_gene: TRBV10-3
abundance: many
j_gene: TRBJ1-2
d_gene: NA
CDR3aa: CAISELLRDLNYGYTF
CDR3nt: TGTGCCATCAGTGAGCTTTTACGGGACTTAAACTATGGCTACACCTTC

v_gene: TRBV29-1
abundance: many
j_gene: TRBJ2-1
d_gene: NA
CDR3aa: CSVERGVSYNEQFF
CDR3nt: TGCAGCGTCGAAAGGGGGGTGTCCTACAATGAGCAGTTCTTC

v_gene: TRBV7-8
abundance: many
j_gene: TRBJ1-1
d_gene: NA
CDR3aa: CASSPLLGTAEAFF
CDR3nt: TGTGCCAGCAGCCCCCTTCTCGGGACGGCTGAAGCTTTCTTT

v_gene: TRBV12-3/TRBV12-4
abundance: many
j_gene: TRBJ2-7
d_gene: TRBD2
CDR3aa: CASSSSGPAYEQYF
CDR3nt: TGTGCCAGCAGTTCTAGCGGGCCCGCCTACGAGCAGTACTTC

v_gene: TRBV7-9
abundance: many
j_gene: TRBJ2-2
d_gene: NA
CDR3aa: CASSHGPPGVTGELFF
CDR3nt: TGTGCCAGCAGCCACGGACCGCCCGGGGTTACCGGGGAGCTGTTTTTT

v_gene: TRBV10-3
abundance: NA
j_gene: TRBJ2-1
d_gene: TRBD2
CDR3aa: CAISELGLAVNNEQFF
CDR3nt: TGTGCCATCAGTGAGTTGGGGCTAGCGGTGAACAATGAGCAGTTCTTC

v_gene: TRBV7-9
abundance: NA
j_gene: TRBJ2-1
d_gene: NA
CDR3aa: CASSLTKYSYNEQFF
CDR3nt: TGTGCCAGCAGCTTAACTAAATACTCCTACAATGAGCAGTTCTTC

v_gene: TRBV12-3/TRBV12-4
abundance: many
j_gene: TRBJ2-5
d_gene: NA
CDR3aa: CASSFAGLRQETQYF
CDR3nt: TGTGCCAGCAGTTTCGCGGGCTTAAGGCAAGAGACCCAGTACTTC

v_gene: TRBV10-3
abundance: once
j_gene: TRBJ2-2
d_gene: NA
CDR3aa: CAISATSRAGLTGELFF
CDR3nt: TGTGCCATCAGTGCAACCTCCCGGGCGGGGCTCACCGGGGAGCTGTTTTTT

v_gene: TRBV16
abundance: NA
j_gene: TRBJ2-3
d_gene: NA
CDR3aa: CASSQSRETGQYF
CDR3nt: TGTGCCAGCAGCCAATCAAGGGAAACGGGGCAGTATTTT

v_gene: TRBV12-3/TRBV12-4
abundance: NA
j_gene: TRBJ1-3
d_gene: TRBD1
CDR3aa: CASRRDSFLSGNTIYF
CDR3nt: TGTGCCAGCAGACGGGACAGCTTCCTCTCTGGAAACACCATATATTTT

v_gene: TRBV5-1
abundance: many
j_gene: TRBJ1-4
d_gene: NA
CDR3aa: CASSSQGADNEKLFF
CDR3nt: TGCGCCAGCAGCAGTCAGGGCGCCGATAATGAAAAACTGTTTTTT

v_gene: TRBV18
abundance: once
j_gene: TRBJ1-1
d_gene: TRBD1
CDR3aa: CASSPGQGTKGTEAFF
CDR3nt: TGTGCCAGCTCACCGGGACAGGGGACAAAAGGCACTGAAGCTTTCTTT

v_gene: TRBV29-1
abundance: many
j_gene: TRBJ2-1
d_gene: NA
CDR3aa: CSLFTNGNNEQFF
CDR3nt: TGCAGCTTATTTACGAACGGGAACAATGAGCAGTTCTTC

v_gene: TRBV5-1
abundance: many
j_gene: TRBJ2-1
d_gene: NA
CDR3aa: CASSLEARAYNEQFF
CDR3nt: TGCGCCAGCAGCTTGGAGGCTAGAGCCTACAATGAGCAGTTCTTC

v_gene: TRBV6-5
abundance: many
j_gene: TRBJ1-1
d_gene: NA
CDR3aa: CASSLNTGGSEAFF
CDR3nt: TGTGCCAGCAGTTTGAACACCGGGGGATCTGAAGCTTTCTTT

v_gene: TRBV29-1
abundance: few
j_gene: TRBJ2-1
d_gene: NA
CDR3aa: CSVALPRSSYNEQFF
CDR3nt: TGCAGCGTGGCTCTTCCACGGAGCTCCTACAATGAGCAGTTCTTC

v_gene: TRBV5-6
abundance: many
j_gene: TRBJ2-2
d_gene: TRBD1
CDR3aa: CASSPYRGWTGELFF
CDR3nt: TGTGCCAGCAGCCCGTACAGGGGGTGGACCGGGGAGCTGTTTTTT

v_gene: TRBV5-4
abundance: few
j_gene: TRBJ2-5
d_gene: NA
CDR3aa: CASSLDPGAGETQYF
CDR3nt: TGTGCCAGCAGCTTGGATCCGGGGGCTGGAGAGACCCAGTACTTC

v_gene: TRBV27
abundance: NA
j_gene: TRBJ2-3
d_gene: NA
CDR3aa: CASSLKGRSVPTDTQYF
CDR3nt: TGTGCCAGCAGTTTAAAGGGTCGGAGCGTCCCCACAGATACGCAGTATTTT

v_gene: TRBV10-3
abundance: NA
j_gene: TRBJ2-7
d_gene: TRBD2
CDR3aa: CAISQTSGTYEQYF
CDR3nt: TGTGCCATCAGCCAGACTAGCGGCACCTACGAGCAGTACTTC

v_gene: TRBV2
abundance: NA
j_gene: TRBJ2-3
d_gene: NA
CDR3aa: CASTGASGDTQYF
CDR3nt: TGTGCCAGCACCGGGGCTTCGGGAGATACGCAGTATTTT

v_gene: TRBV7-9
abundance: few
j_gene: TRBJ1-1
d_gene: NA
CDR3aa: CASSYRELEAFF
CDR3nt: TGTGCCAGCAGTTACAGGGAATTAGAAGCTTTCTTT

v_gene: TRBV29-1
abundance: few
j_gene: TRBJ2-1
d_gene: TRBD2
CDR3aa: CSDTRTSGRSDEQFF
CDR3nt: TGCAGCGACACTAGGACTAGCGGGAGGTCGGATGAGCAGTTCTTC

v_gene: TRBV2
abundance: few
j_gene: TRBJ2-1
d_gene: TRBD2
CDR3aa: CASKRVLADNEQFF
CDR3nt: TGTGCCAGCAAGAGGGTTCTAGCGGACAATGAGCAGTTCTTC

v_gene: TRBV5-5
abundance: many
j_gene: TRBJ2-2
d_gene: NA
CDR3aa: CASSLVEDTGELFF
CDR3nt: TGTGCCAGCAGCTTGGTTGAAGACACCGGGGAGCTGTTTTTT

v_gene: TRBV14
abundance: few
j_gene: TRBJ2-1
d_gene: NA
CDR3aa: CASSPVGGYNEQFF
CDR3nt: TGTGCCAGCAGCCCCGTTGGGGGCTACAATGAGCAGTTCTTC

v_gene: TRBV7-8
abundance: many
j_gene: TRBJ2-1
d_gene: TRBD2
CDR3aa: CASSPRTSGSLRNEQFF
CDR3nt: TGTGCCAGCAGCCCAAGGACTAGCGGGAGTTTGAGGAATGAGCAGTTCTTC

v_gene: TRBV20-1
abundance: NA
j_gene: TRBJ2-1
d_gene: NA
CDR3aa: CSASFNRNEQFF
CDR3nt: TGCAGTGCTAGTTTTAATCGCAATGAGCAGTTCTTC

v_gene: TRBV20-1
abundance: NA
j_gene: TRBJ2-1
d_gene: TRBD2
CDR3aa: CSAKGGGLYNEQFF
CDR3nt: TGCAGTGCTAAGGGCGGGGGACTCTACAATGAGCAGTTCTTC

v_gene: TRBV24-1
abundance: many
j_gene: TRBJ2-5
d_gene: TRBD1
CDR3aa: CATSGQGGSFQETQYF
CDR3nt: TGTGCCACCAGCGGACAGGGGGGATCGTTCCAAGAGACCCAGTACTTC

v_gene: TRBV25-1
abundance: many
j_gene: TRBJ1-2
d_gene: NA
CDR3aa: CASSDVHGGYTF
CDR3nt: TGTGCCAGCAGTGATGTACACGGCGGCTACACCTTC

v_gene: TRBV12-3/TRBV12-4
abundance: many
j_gene: TRBJ2-1
d_gene: NA
CDR3aa: CASSAGTSYNEQFF
CDR3nt: TGTGCCAGCAGTGCCGGGACATCATACAATGAGCAGTTCTTC

v_gene: TRBV3-1
abundance: few
j_gene: TRBJ2-7
d_gene: NA
CDR3aa: CASTQVVGEHPAPYEQYF
CDR3nt: TGTGCCTCCACCCAAGTAGTGGGGGAGCACCCGGCACCCTACGAGCAGTACTTC

v_gene: TRBV29-1
abundance: many
j_gene: TRBJ2-3
d_gene: NA
CDR3aa: CSVKDRSDTQYF
CDR3nt: TGCAGCGTTAAGGACAGATCGGATACGCAGTATTTT

v_gene: TRBV5-1
abundance: many
j_gene: TRBJ2-6
d_gene: TRBD1
CDR3aa: CASSPDREFPGANVLTF
CDR3nt: TGCGCCAGCAGCCCGGACAGGGAATTCCCTGGGGCCAACGTCCTGACTTTC

v_gene: TRBV10-2
abundance: few
j_gene: TRBJ1-5
d_gene: NA
CDR3aa: CASKGTHNQPQHF
CDR3nt: TGCGCCTCCAAAGGCACCCACAATCAGCCCCAGCATTTT

v_gene: TRBV15
abundance: NA
j_gene: TRBJ2-2
d_gene: NA
CDR3aa: CATSRERWNTGELFF
CDR3nt: TGTGCCACCAGCAGAGAAAGATGGAACACCGGGGAGCTGTTTTTT

v_gene: TRBV11-2
abundance: many
j_gene: TRBJ2-4
d_gene: NA
CDR3aa: CASSPRYKNIQYF
CDR3nt: TGTGCCAGCAGCCCCCGCTACAAAAACATTCAGTACTTC

v_gene: TRBV5-1
abundance: NA
j_gene: TRBJ2-5
d_gene: TRBD2
CDR3aa: CASSLALAGPAETQYF
CDR3nt: TGCGCCAGCAGCTTGGCACTAGCGGGACCGGCGGAGACCCAGTACTTC

v_gene: TRBV20-1
abundance: NA
j_gene: TRBJ2-3
d_gene: NA
CDR3aa: CSARDWETTSTDTQYF
CDR3nt: TGCAGTGCTAGAGATTGGGAGACAACTAGCACAGATACGCAGTATTTT

v_gene: TRBV4-1
abundance: NA
j_gene: TRBJ1-6
d_gene: NA
CDR3aa: CASSQVVVAPLHF
CDR3nt: TGCGCCAGCAGCCAAGTGGTAGTGGCACCCCTCCACTTT

v_gene: TRBV11-3
abundance: NA
j_gene: TRBJ2-1
d_gene: NA
CDR3aa: CASSKRTYNEQFF
CDR3nt: TGTGCCAGCAGCAAACGGACATACAATGAGCAGTTCTTC